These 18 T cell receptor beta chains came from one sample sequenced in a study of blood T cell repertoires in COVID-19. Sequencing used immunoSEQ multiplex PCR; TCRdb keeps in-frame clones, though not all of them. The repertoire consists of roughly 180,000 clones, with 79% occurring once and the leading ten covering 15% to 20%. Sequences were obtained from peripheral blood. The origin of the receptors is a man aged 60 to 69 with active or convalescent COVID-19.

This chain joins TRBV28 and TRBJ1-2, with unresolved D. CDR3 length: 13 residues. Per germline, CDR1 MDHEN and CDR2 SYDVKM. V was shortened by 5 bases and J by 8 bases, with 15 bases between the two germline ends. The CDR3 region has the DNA TGTGCCAGCAGTCCACCGGAGGAGCCGGGCTACACCTTC. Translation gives CASSPPEEPGYTF.

DNA for the CDR3: TGTGCCAGCAGATCCATGATAAGTGGGGGCGGAATTGGAGAGACCCAGTACTTC. Its translation is CASRSMISGGGIGETQYF. The rearrangement joins TRBV28 to TRBJ2-5; the D gene is possibly TRBD1 (6 bases). V was pared by 6 bases and J by 4 bases, with 27 bases between. Germline V CDR1 and CDR2: MDHEN, SYDVKM. This CDR3 spans 18 amino acids.

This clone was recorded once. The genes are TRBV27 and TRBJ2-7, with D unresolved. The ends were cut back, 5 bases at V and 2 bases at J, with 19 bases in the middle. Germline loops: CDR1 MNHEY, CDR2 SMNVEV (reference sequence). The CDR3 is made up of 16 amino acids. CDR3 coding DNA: TGTGCCAGCAGTCCCCACCTGGAGTCGGCTCCCTACGAGCAGTACTTC. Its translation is CASSPHLESAPYEQYF.

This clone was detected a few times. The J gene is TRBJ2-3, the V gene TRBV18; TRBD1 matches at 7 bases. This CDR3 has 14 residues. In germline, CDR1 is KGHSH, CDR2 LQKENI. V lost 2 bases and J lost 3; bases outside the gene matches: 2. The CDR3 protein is CASSPGTDTDTQYF. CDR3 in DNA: TGTGCCAGCTCACCAGGGACAGATACAGATACGCAGTATTTT.

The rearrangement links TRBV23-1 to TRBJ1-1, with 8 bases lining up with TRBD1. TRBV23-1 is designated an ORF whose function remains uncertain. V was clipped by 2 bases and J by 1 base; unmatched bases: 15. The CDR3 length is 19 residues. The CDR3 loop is CASSQARDGRGRGNTEAFF. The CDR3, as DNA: TGCGCCAGCAGTCAAGCAAGGGACGGCAGGGGGCGAGGGAACACTGAAGCTTTCTTT.

CDR3 DNA: TGTGCCAGCAGCAACCGGGACTATATCGAGACCCAGTACTTC. This gives the protein CASSNRDYIETQYF. This chain connects TRBV11-3 to TRBJ2-5, with 7 bases identical to TRBD2. CDR3 size: 14 residues. V dropped 5 bases and J dropped 5; count of bases not matched to a gene: 8. Germline CDR1 is SGHNT and CDR2 is YENEEA.

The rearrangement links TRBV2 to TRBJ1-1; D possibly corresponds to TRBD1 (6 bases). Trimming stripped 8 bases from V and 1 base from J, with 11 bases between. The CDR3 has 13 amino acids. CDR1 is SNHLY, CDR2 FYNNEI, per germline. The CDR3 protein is CASQRGGNTEAFF. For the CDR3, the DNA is TGTGCCAGCCAAAGGGGGGGGAACACTGAAGCTTTCTTT.

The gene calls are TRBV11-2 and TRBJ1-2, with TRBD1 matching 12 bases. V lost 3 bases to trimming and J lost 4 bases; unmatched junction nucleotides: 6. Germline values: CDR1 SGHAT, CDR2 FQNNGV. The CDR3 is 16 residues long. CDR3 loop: CASSLSGTGGVYGYTF. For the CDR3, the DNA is TGTGCCAGCAGCTTGAGTGGGACAGGGGGCGTCTATGGCTACACCTTC.

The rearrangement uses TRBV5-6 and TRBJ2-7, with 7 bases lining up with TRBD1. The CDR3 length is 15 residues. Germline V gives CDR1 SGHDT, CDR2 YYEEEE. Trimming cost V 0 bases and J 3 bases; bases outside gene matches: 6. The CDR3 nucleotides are TGTGCCAGCAGCTTGGCCCGGCGGACAGGCTACGAGCAGTACTTC. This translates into CASSLARRTGYEQYF.

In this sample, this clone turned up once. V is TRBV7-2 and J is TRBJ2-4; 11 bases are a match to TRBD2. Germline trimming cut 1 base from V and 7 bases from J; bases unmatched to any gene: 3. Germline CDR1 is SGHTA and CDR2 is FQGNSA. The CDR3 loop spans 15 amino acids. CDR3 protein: CASSLVSGRVNIQYF. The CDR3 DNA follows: TGTGCCAGCAGCTTAGTTAGCGGGAGGGTCAACATTCAGTACTTC.

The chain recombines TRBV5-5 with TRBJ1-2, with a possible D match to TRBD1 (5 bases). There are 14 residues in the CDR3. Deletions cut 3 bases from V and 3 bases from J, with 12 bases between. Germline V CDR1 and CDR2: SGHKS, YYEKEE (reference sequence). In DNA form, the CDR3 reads TGTGCCAGCAGCTCCCATACAGGTGACTATGGCTACACCTTC. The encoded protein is CASSSHTGDYGYTF.

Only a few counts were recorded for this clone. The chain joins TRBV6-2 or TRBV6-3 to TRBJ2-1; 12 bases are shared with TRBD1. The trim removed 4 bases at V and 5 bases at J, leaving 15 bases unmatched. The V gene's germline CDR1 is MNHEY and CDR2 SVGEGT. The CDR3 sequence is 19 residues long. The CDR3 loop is CASSFPGQGAKGPNNEQFF. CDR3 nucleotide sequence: TGTGCCAGCAGTTTTCCGGGACAGGGGGCTAAGGGTCCCAACAATGAGCAGTTCTTC.

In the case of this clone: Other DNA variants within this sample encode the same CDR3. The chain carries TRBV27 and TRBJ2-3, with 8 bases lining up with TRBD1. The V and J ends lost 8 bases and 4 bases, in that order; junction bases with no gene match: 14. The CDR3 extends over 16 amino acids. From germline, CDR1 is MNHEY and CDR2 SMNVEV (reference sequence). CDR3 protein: CASSLGQGARADTQYF. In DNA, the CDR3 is TGTGCCAGCTCCTTAGGGCAGGGGGCAAGGGCAGATACGCAGTATTTT.

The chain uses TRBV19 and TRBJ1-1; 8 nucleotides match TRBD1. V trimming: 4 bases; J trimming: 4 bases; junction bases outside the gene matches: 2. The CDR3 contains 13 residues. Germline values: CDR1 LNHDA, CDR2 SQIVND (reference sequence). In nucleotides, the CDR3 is TGTGCCAGTAGTACAACAGGGGGCACTGAAGCTTTCTTT. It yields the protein CASSTTGGTEAFF.

CDR3 DNA: TGTGCCAGCAGCTTACGCAGGGGGTCGAACACTGAAGCTTTCTTT. This sequence encodes CASSLRRGSNTEAFF. The rearrangement uses TRBV7-2 and TRBJ1-1; TRBD1 matches at 7 bases. The V and J ends lost 2 bases and 1 base, in that order; junction bases with no gene match: 4. The length of the CDR3 is 15 residues. The germline V gene encodes CDR1 SGHTA and CDR2 FQGNSA. Full variable domain (rest looked up from reference TRBV7-2 and TRBJ1-1): GAGVSQSPSNKVTEKGKDVELRCDPISGHTALYWYRQSLGQGLEFLIYFQGNSAPDKSGLPSDRFSAERTGGSVSTLTIQRTQQEDSAVYLCASSLRRGSNTEAFFGQGTRLTVV.

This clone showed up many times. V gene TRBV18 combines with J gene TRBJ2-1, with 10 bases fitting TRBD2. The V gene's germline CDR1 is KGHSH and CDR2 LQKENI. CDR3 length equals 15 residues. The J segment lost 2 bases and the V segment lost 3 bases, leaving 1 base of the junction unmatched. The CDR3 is CASSPGTSAYNEQFF. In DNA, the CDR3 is TGTGCCAGCTCACCCGGGACTAGCGCCTACAATGAGCAGTTCTTC.

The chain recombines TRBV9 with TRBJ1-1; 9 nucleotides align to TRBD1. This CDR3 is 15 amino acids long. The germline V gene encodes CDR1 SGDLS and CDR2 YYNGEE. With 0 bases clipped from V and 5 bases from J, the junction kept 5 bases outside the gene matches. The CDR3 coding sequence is TGTGCCAGCAGCGTAGAGGGGACAGGGAGGACTGAAGCTTTCTTT. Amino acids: CASSVEGTGRTEAFF.

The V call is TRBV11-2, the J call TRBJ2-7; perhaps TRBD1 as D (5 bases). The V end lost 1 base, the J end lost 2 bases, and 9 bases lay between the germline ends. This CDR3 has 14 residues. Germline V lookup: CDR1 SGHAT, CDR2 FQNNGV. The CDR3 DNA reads TGTGCCAGCAGCTTAGCAGGGCTGGCCTACGAGCAGTACTTC. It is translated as CASSLAGLAYEQYF. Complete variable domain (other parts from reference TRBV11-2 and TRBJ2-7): EAGVAQSPRYKIIEKRQSVAFWCNPISGHATLYWYQQILGQGPKLLIQFQNNGVVDDSQLPKDRFSAERLKGVDSTLKIQPAKLEDSAVYLCASSLAGLAYEQYFGPGTRLTVT.